This T cell receptor beta chain was sequenced in a study of T cell responses to AZD1222 COVID-19 vaccine. At the level of the study: Second-dose schedules of about 4 or about 12 weeks were combined. General study findings and limits: Baseline antibody screening turned up just six or seven seropositive AZD1222 recipients. At 160-218 and 743-854, vaccine-associated CD4 TCRs were dominant, and they spanned spike.

This table comes from immunoSEQ multiplex PCR, and its TCRdb copy is limited to in-frame clones, with some not included. The profile shows 150,000 to 200,000 clones, approximately 92% of them singletons. Concerning this clone: Antigen unknown.

Trimming at V came to 6 bases and at J to 4 bases, leaving 3 bases not matched to a gene. This CDR3 has 14 amino acids. In germline, CDR1 is LNHDA, CDR2 SQIVND (reference sequence). The V call is TRBV19, the J call TRBJ1-4; 9 bases are a match to TRBD1. Material: peripheral blood, obtained on day 0 of AZD1222 vaccination. This clonotype was sampled from an adult in good health. The CDR3, as DNA: TGTGCCAGTAGCGACAGGGGGGTTAATGAAAAACTGTTTTTT. The encoded protein is CASSDRGVNEKLFF. The entire variable domain, with the rest obtained from reference TRBV19 and TRBJ1-4, is as follows: DGGITQSPKYLFRKEGQNVTLSCEQNLNHDAMYWYRQDPGQGLRLIYYSQIVNDFQKGDIAEGYSVSREKKESFPLTVTSAQKNPTAFYLCASSDRGVNEKLFFGSGTQLSVL.